This T cell receptor (beta chain) emerged from a study of blood T cell repertoires in COVID-19. In the study overall: From the United States, Italy and Spain came samples of acute and convalescent COVID-19. T cells, B-cell-depleted T cells, or PBMCs supplied cDNA or gDNA.

In the original analysis: The authors estimated nucleated cell counts from reference gene primer amplification. Generated by immunoSEQ multiplex PCR, the TCRdb table keeps only in-frame clones and is missing some. That table gives V, J and clone size, and the DNA gave D and trimming. The sample has 80,000 to 95,000 clones, about 90% seen once. Trimming cost V 3 bases and J 7 bases, with 10 bases left between them. This CDR3 spans 13 amino acids. CDR1 and CDR2 (germline): SGHVS, FQNEAQ. Sequencing used peripheral blood. This receptor was identified in a human donor with active COVID-19. The donor label of this sample is uncertain. This rearrangement joins TRBV7-8 to TRBJ2-1, with D unclear. For the CDR3, the DNA is TGTGCCAGCAGCTTGCCGCCGGTAAATGAGCAGTTCTTC. Encoded protein: CASSLPPVNEQFF.